The 26 T cell receptor beta chains reported below all come from one sample, sequenced in a study of T-cell memory formation after mild COVID-19. TCRdb passed the 5' RACE reads through MiXCR, listing each CDR3 protein once. The table shows more than 150,000 distinct CDR3 sequences, with roughly 12% occurring only once. The specimen sequenced was PBMCs or a T cell subset sorted from them (not recorded which). The receptor set was obtained from a man younger than 30 who had mild COVID-19 (a few samples of this study predate the infection). Cell type and time point are not known.

The chain uses TRBV20-1 and TRBJ1-3; 7 positions match TRBD1. The V and J ends lost 4 bases and 4 bases, in that order; junction bases with no gene match: 7. Germline V gene data show CDR1 as DFQATT and CDR2 as SNEGSKA (reference sequence). The CDR3 sequence is 14 residues long. This CDR3 reads CSATEGAAGNTIYF. CDR3 DNA sequence: TGCAGTGCTACAGAGGGGGCAGCCGGAAACACCATATATTTT.

This clonotype came up a few times. This chain uses TRBV6-5 with TRBJ2-5, with D possibly matching TRBD1 (5 bases). Germline loops: CDR1 MNHEY, CDR2 SVGAGI. This CDR3 spans 15 amino acids. Trimming pared 0 bases from V and 5 bases from J, leaving 13 bases between. As DNA, the CDR3 is TGTGCCAGCAGTTACTCGGCAGGGATTGCCGAGACCCAGTACTTC. Protein product: CASSYSAGIAETQYF.

CDR3 protein: CASRARKPFGNEQYV. CDR3 nucleotide sequence: TGTGCCAGCAGAGCCCGTAAACCCTTCGGTAACGAGCAGTACGTC. The chain couples TRBV28 to TRBJ2-7; D remains unclear. The CDR3 loop spans 15 amino acids. Trimming removed 6 bases from V and 5 bases from J, with 20 bases in between. Germline V gene data show CDR1 as MDHEN and CDR2 as SYDVKM.

V usage is TRBV4-3 and J usage is TRBJ2-1; either TRBD1 or TRBD2 may fit D (5 bases each). The CDR3 runs to 17 residues. V was cut by 6 bases and J by 9 bases, with 27 bases left in between. The germline V gene encodes CDR1 LGHNA and CDR2 YSLEER. The CDR3 spells CASRQSVRGDVLSEQFF. In DNA, the CDR3 is TGCGCCAGCAGACAATCAGTACGGGGCGACGTCCTGAGTGAGCAGTTCTTC.

The table lists this clonotype with a few counts. The rearrangement links TRBV5-1 to TRBJ1-5; 8 bases match TRBD1. Germline V gives CDR1 SGHRS, CDR2 YFSETQ. There are 15 residues in the CDR3. V trimming: 4 bases; J trimming: 4 bases; junction bases outside the gene matches: 7. CDR3 DNA sequence: TGCGCCAGCAGCCCACAGGGGGGGACAAATCAGCCCCAGCATTTT. The encoded protein is CASSPQGGTNQPQHF.

The chain is built from TRBV6-2 or TRBV6-3 and TRBJ2-7; a possible D gene is TRBD2 (5 bases). V lost 2 bases to trimming and J lost 1 base, with 12 bases between them. This CDR3 is built from 15 residues. The V gene's germline CDR1 is MNHEY and CDR2 SVGEGT. CDR3 nucleotides: TGTGCCAGCAGTTACGCTGGACGGACTTCCTACGAGCAGTACGTC. The encoded protein is CASSYAGRTSYEQYV.

The V and J genes are TRBV24-1 and TRBJ2-1, with D perhaps matching TRBD1 or TRBD2 (6 bases each). The CDR3 is 14 amino acids. Germline CDR1 and CDR2: KGHDR and SFDVKD. V shed 4 bases and J shed 4 bases, with 10 bases lying between them. CDR3 sequence: CATSEGGLYNEQFF. CDR3 DNA sequence: TGTGCCACCAGTGAAGGGGGGCTGTACAATGAGCAGTTCTTC.

V gene TRBV28 combines with J gene TRBJ2-7; D unresolved. The V end was cut by 5 bases, the J end by 4 bases, with 9 bases between. The CDR3 is 12 amino acids. Germline V gene lookup returns CDR1 MDHEN and CDR2 SYDVKM. CDR3: CASSPRPYEQYF. CDR3 nucleotides: TGTGCCAGCAGTCCTCGGCCTTACGAGCAGTACTTC.

This clonotype was picked up a small number of times. The chain has TRBV6-5 and TRBJ2-3; 10 bases align to TRBD1. The CDR3 length is 17 residues. V shed 3 bases, J shed 2 bases, and the junction held 8 bases outside the gene matches. Germline CDR1 reads MNHEY; CDR2 reads SVGAGI. The CDR3 is CASSYSPGQGSTDTQYF. The CDR3 nucleotides read TGTGCCAGCAGTTATAGTCCGGGACAGGGGTCCACAGATACGCAGTATTTT.

This clonotype was found a few times. The V call is TRBV5-1, the J call TRBJ1-4, with TRBD1 identical over 10 bases. The junction had 5 bases not matched to a gene; V was cut back by 6 bases and J by 6 bases. This CDR3 is built from 14 residues. The germline V gene has CDR1 SGHRS and CDR2 YFSETQ. The CDR3, as DNA: TGCGCCAGCACTCCGGGGACAGGGGATGAAAAACTGTTTTTT. Translation gives CASTPGTGDEKLFF.

The V and J genes are TRBV7-2 and TRBJ1-5; weak D call: TRBD1 (6 bases). Germline V lookup: CDR1 SGHTA, CDR2 FQGNSA. Trimming shortened V by 5 bases and J by 4 bases, and 12 bases separated the two germline ends. The CDR3 sequence is 14 residues long. The CDR3: CASSARQGNQPQHF. DNA of the CDR3: TGTGCCAGCAGCGCCCGGCAGGGGAATCAGCCCCAGCATTTT.

The CDR3 DNA is TGCAGTGCCATCCAGGGTCCTTATAGCAATCAGCCCCAGCATTTT. Its translation is CSAIQGPYSNQPQHF. The chain couples TRBV20-1 to TRBJ1-5; the D gene is possibly TRBD1 (5 bases). CDR3 length: 15 amino acids. The V end lost 6 bases, the J end lost 0 bases, and 15 bases lay between the germline ends. Germline CDR1 and CDR2: DFQATT and SNEGSKA (reference sequence).

The rearrangement links TRBV6-6 to TRBJ1-2; D remains unclear. V lost 2 bases to trimming and J lost 5 bases, with 6 bases between them. There are 12 residues in the CDR3. The germline V gene encodes CDR1 MNHNY and CDR2 SVGAGI (reference sequence). The CDR3 region is CASSYAEYGYTF. The DNA for the CDR3 is TGTGCCAGCAGTTACGCAGAGTATGGCTACACCTTC.

In its sample, this clonotype was seen a few times. The rearrangement links TRBV7-2 to TRBJ1-4; possibly TRBD1 for D (5 bases). The CDR3 consists of 13 residues. The germline CDR1 and CDR2 sequences are SGHTA and FQGNSA. V was clipped by 5 bases and J by 7 bases, with 11 bases between them. The CDR3 reads CASSLYDSEKLFF. The DNA for the CDR3 is TGTGCCAGCAGCCTCTATGACAGTGAAAAACTGTTTTTT.

The chain carries TRBV29-1 and TRBJ2-1, with 8 bases lining up with TRBD2. The CDR3 loop spans 14 amino acids. Germline assignment: CDR1 SQVTM and CDR2 ANQGSEA. Trimming removed 6 bases from V and 7 bases from J; junction bases left unmatched: 11. The CDR3, as DNA: TGCAGCGTCGGGAAGGGGACTAGGACAAATGAGCAGTTCTTC. Protein: CSVGKGTRTNEQFF.

This clonotype was recorded a few times. The V call is TRBV13, the J call TRBJ2-3; either TRBD1 or TRBD2 may supply D (5 bases each). Per germline, CDR1 PRHDT and CDR2 FYEKMQ (reference sequence). Trimming took 4 bases from V and 0 from J, leaving 17 bases between them. The CDR3 consists of 17 residues. This CDR3 is CASSSRPEGPSTDTQYF. The CDR3 DNA reads as TGTGCCAGCAGCTCTAGGCCCGAGGGACCAAGCACAGATACGCAGTATTTT.

This clonotype was detected only a few times. This chain connects TRBV4-3 to TRBJ2-7, with D uncertain. The CDR3 extends over 16 amino acids. Per germline, CDR1 LGHNA and CDR2 YSLEER. Trimming cost V 0 bases and J 0 bases, with 12 bases left between them. CDR3 amino acids: CASSQDAVLSSYEQYF. The CDR3 DNA is TGCGCCAGCAGCCAAGATGCGGTCCTGAGCTCCTACGAGCAGTACTTC.

This clonotype has just a few counts. This chain joins TRBV29-1 and TRBJ2-5; 10 bases are shared with TRBD1. J gave up 6 bases and V 7 bases, and 8 bases lay outside the gene matches. Germline CDR1 and CDR2: SQVTM and ANQGSEA. The CDR3 extends over 13 amino acids. The CDR3 spells CSGTGTGVQTQYF. The CDR3 DNA follows: TGCAGCGGGACCGGGACAGGGGTCCAGACCCAGTACTTC.

A few counts support this clonotype. The chain is built from TRBV5-4 and TRBJ1-2; no firm D call. The CDR3 is 15 residues long. Germline CDR1 is SGHNT and CDR2 is YYREEE (reference sequence). The ends were cut back, 2 bases at V and 1 base at J, with 12 bases in the middle. The CDR3 sequence: CASSFTLVGNYGYTF. CDR3 sequence (DNA): TGTGCCAGCAGCTTTACCCTCGTCGGTAACTATGGCTACACCTTC.

This clonotype was counted a few times. This rearrangement joins TRBV5-1 to TRBJ2-7; D tentatively reads TRBD1 or TRBD2 (5 bases each). Germline values: CDR1 SGHRS, CDR2 YFSETQ. Deletions cut 2 bases from V and 3 bases from J, with 9 bases between. This CDR3 comprises 13 residues. The CDR3 DNA reads as TGCGCCAGCAGCTTACTAGACAGCTACGAGCAGTACTTC. It codes for CASSLLDSYEQYF.

This clonotype was seen a few times. The rearrangement uses TRBV7-2 and TRBJ1-2, with a tentative D call TRBD1 (5 bases). Germline CDR1 and CDR2: SGHTA and FQGNSA. V lost 5 bases and J lost 4, with 17 bases in between. This CDR3 comprises 15 residues. The CDR3, as DNA: TGTGCCAGCAGCGGAAGGACGGGGCTAATCTATGGCTACACCTTC. Protein: CASSGRTGLIYGYTF.

This clonotype was recorded a few times. This chain links TRBV5-4 with TRBJ2-1; D remains unclear. CDR3 length equals 13 residues. The germline V gene encodes CDR1 SGHNT and CDR2 YYREEE (reference sequence). Trimming removed 3 bases at V and 5 bases at J, with 9 bases between. CDR3 nucleotides: TGTGCCAGCAGCTCGCTAGGTAACAATGAGCAGTTCTTC. Its translation: CASSSLGNNEQFF.

This clonotype has just a few counts. This chain connects TRBV6-4 to TRBJ2-1; TRBD2 agrees at 15 bases. In germline, CDR1 is MRHNA, CDR2 SNTAGT. The CDR3 spans 18 residues. V shed 6 bases and J 8 bases; nucleotides not matched to a gene: 14. Written as DNA, the CDR3 is TGTGCCAGCAGCAAAGAGGACCTCGGGACTAGCGGGGGGTATGAGCAGTTCTTC. Translated, it gives CASSKEDLGTSGGYEQFF.

The chain links TRBV5-1 to TRBJ1-1, with D maybe TRBD1 (5 bases). Trimming removed 1 base from V and 6 bases from J, with 13 bases in between. CDR3 length: 14 amino acids. CDR1 SGHRS and CDR2 YFSETQ come from the germline V gene. DNA of the CDR3: TGCGCCAGCAGCTTGTCAGGGTTTAAAGCTGAAGCTTTCTTT. Encoded protein: CASSLSGFKAEAFF.

The V call is TRBV28, the J call TRBJ2-7, with D perhaps matching TRBD1 (7 bases). The V end lost 5 bases, the J end lost 7 bases, and 18 bases lay between the germline ends. The length of the CDR3 is 14 residues. Germline-derived CDR1 and CDR2 are MDHEN and SYDVKM. The CDR3 here is CASSLGGRGFEQYV. The DNA for the CDR3 is TGTGCCAGCAGTCTGGGGGGCAGGGGGTTTGAGCAGTACGTC.

A few counts support this clonotype. The V call is TRBV7-2, the J call TRBJ2-2; D gene ambiguous. This CDR3 is built from 16 residues. Germline lookup yields CDR1 SGHTA and CDR2 FQGNSA. Trimming shortened V by 5 bases and J by 6 bases, and 19 bases separated the two germline ends. CDR3 DNA: TGTGCCAGCAGCCCTTCCCCAAGGATTGTCGCCGGGGAGCTGTTTTTT. It translates to CASSPSPRIVAGELFF.